What follows describes a single T cell receptor (beta chain). As yet, its antigen is unknown. Unique molecular identifiers were attached to individual cDNA molecules within the library. Each CDR3 protein gets one entry after TCRdb re-called the RACE reads with MiXCR. The sample comprises roughly 90,000 distinct CDR3 sequences, 9.5% to 13% of which are singletons, and approximately 1% rests with the top ten. Per germline, CDR1 SQVTM and CDR2 ANQGSEA. V was clipped by 4 bases and J by 8 bases, with 8 bases between them. The CDR3 extends over 10 amino acids. These data belong to a study of human T cells and chemical hapten exposure. The sample's time point: patch test 3, about 24 weeks after DPC sensitization. Specified treatment: therapeutic diphenylcyclopropenone sensitization with weekly scalp DPC. The study drew its donors from alopecia patients who were 18 to 70 years old and suitable for DPC. General observations from the study: Sensitizing with DPC caused no change in TCRs above 1 in 1000 frequency.

The TCR originated in a woman aged 25 to 39 with alopecia areata. Some clones in this sample may be carry-over from other donors' samples. Source: whole blood, taken in connection with sensitization to the hapten diphenylcyclopropenone (DPC). This chain uses TRBV29-1 with TRBJ1-1; D not certain. DNA of the CDR3: TGCAGCGTTGGGGCGGTAGAAGCTTTCTTT. This encodes CSVGAVEAFF.